This is a list of T cell receptor beta chains from one sample in a study of CD8+ T cells in alopecia areata. Data came from immunoSEQ multiplex PCR; TCRdb stores just in-frame clones and leaves some out. This table has roughly 10,000 clones, around three fifths appearing once. Source: skin, taken at week 0. These receptors came from a human donor with alopecia areata. CDR3s leave out the opening cysteine and the closing phenylalanine or tryptophan.

length: 11; V: TRBV5-5; CDR3: ASIQLGKTEAF
length: 14; V: TRBV5-1; CDR3: ASSEGGTGMIYEQY
length: 15; V: TRBV5-1; CDR3: ASSSGTADPSYNEQF
length: 9; V: TRBV6-1; CDR3: ASRTNYGYT
length: 12; V: TRBV6-5; CDR3: ASTLGPLNYGCT
length: 11; V: TRBV6-6; CDR3: ASSGTTGETQY
length: 13; V: TRBV6-4; CDR3: ASSDSAGGNQPQH
length: 11; V: TRBV5-6; CDR3: ASSLEQSYEQY
length: 14; V: TRBV6-6; CDR3: ASRRDLQFPSYEQY
length: 12; V: TRBV11-2; CDR3: ASSLQQGLYEQY
length: 14; V: TRBV5-1; CDR3: ASSKNGDRGWTEAF
length: 13; V: TRBV27; CDR3: ASTIIPLTVPGYT
length: 14; V: TRBV7-8; CDR3: ASSARGGTRSYEQY
length: 10; V: TRBV14; CDR3: ASSQGPGPQH
length: 12; V: TRBV5-6; CDR3: ASSEVGLSYEQY
length: 12; V: TRBV11-2; CDR3: ASSSLSVGGEQF